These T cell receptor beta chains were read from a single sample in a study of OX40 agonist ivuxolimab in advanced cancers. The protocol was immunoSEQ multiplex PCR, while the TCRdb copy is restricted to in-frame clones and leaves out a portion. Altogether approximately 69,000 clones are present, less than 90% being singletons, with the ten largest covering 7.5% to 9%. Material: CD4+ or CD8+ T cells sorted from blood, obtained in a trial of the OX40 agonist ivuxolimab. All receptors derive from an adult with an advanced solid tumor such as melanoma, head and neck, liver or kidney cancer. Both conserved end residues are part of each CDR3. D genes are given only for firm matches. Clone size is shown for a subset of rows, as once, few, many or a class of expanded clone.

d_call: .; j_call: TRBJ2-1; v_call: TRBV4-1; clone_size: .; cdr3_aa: CVSSQDEGGIYNEQFF; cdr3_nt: TGCGTCAGCAGCCAGGATGAGGGGGGTATCTACAATGAGCAGTTCTTC
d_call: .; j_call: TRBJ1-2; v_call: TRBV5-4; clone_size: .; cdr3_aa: CASSSTQNYGYTF; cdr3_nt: TGTGCCAGCAGCTCAACACAAAACTATGGCTACACCTTC
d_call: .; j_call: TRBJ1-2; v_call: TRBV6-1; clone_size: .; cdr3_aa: CASARTANYGYTF; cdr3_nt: TGTGCCAGTGCACGTACAGCTAACTATGGCTACACCTTC
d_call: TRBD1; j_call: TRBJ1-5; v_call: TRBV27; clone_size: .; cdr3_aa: CASSFSGTGYSNQPQHF; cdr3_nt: TGTGCCAGCAGTTTTTCCGGGACAGGTTATAGCAATCAGCCCCAGCATTTT
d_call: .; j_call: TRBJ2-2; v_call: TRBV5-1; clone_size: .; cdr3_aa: CASSFVGGNTGELFF; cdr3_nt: TGCGCCAGCAGCTTCGTAGGGGGTAACACCGGGGAGCTGTTTTTT
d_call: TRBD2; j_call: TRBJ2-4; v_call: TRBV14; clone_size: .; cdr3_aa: CASRATSGGANIQYF; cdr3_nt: TGTGCCAGCAGGGCGACTAGCGGGGGGGCGAACATTCAGTACTTC
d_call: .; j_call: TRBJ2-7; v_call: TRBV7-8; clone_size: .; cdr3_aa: CASSFSGGASYEQYF; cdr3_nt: TGTGCCAGCAGCTTTAGCGGCGGAGCCTCCTACGAGCAGTACTTC
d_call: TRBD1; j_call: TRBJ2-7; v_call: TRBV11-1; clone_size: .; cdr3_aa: CASSFTGGDEQYF; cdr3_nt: TGTGCCAGCAGCTTCACAGGGGGCGACGAGCAGTACTTC
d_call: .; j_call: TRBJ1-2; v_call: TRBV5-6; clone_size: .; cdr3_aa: CASSLKTSGRGYTF; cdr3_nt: TGTGCCAGCAGCTTAAAAACCTCAGGGCGCGGCTACACCTTC
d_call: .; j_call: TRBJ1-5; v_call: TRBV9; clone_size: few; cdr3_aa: CASSVAGGNQPQHF; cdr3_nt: TGTGCCAGCAGCGTAGCAGGGGGCAATCAGCCCCAGCATTTT
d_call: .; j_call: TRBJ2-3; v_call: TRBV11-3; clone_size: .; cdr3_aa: CASSLGGTRTDTQYF; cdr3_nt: TGTGCCAGCAGCTTAGGAGGCACCCGCACAGATACGCAGTATTTT
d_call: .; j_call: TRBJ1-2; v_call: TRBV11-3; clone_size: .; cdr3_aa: CASSLGGGGYTF; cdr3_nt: TGTGCCAGCAGCTTAGGGGGGGGTGGCTACACCTTC
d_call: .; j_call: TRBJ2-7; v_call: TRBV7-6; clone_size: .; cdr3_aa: CAGVLPYEQYF; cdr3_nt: TGTGCCGGAGTGCTGCCCTACGAGCAGTACTTC
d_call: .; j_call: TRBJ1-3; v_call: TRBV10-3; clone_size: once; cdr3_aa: CAISEAGRVANTIYF; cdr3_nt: TGTGCCATCAGTGAGGCCGGCAGGGTTGCAAACACCATATATTTT
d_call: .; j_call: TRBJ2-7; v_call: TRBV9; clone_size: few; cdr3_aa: CASSPRQAGSYEQYF; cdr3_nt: TGTGCCAGCAGCCCCCGACAGGCGGGCTCCTACGAGCAGTACTTC